A single sample is the source of the 30 T cell receptor beta chains below, sequenced in a study of CXCR3-negative and CXCR3-positive naive CD8 T cells. UMI-labeled TRB cDNA libraries were prepared by 5' RACE. TCRdb re-called the 5' RACE reads; one entry per CDR3 protein, DNA not given. The sample data list about 40,000 distinct CDR3 sequences. Sequences were obtained from memory CD8+ T cells from blood. These receptors were taken from a human donor in good health. Some clones in this sample may be carry-over from other donors' samples.

This chain links TRBV28 with TRBJ1-5. This CDR3 has 14 residues. CDR1 is MDHEN and CDR2 is SYDVKM in the germline V gene. The CDR3: CASSLFIRGQPQHF.

The gene calls are TRBV5-1 and TRBJ2-7; with no DNA, the TCRdb D assignment of TRBD2 cannot be verified. CDR3 length: 19 residues. From germline, CDR1 is SGHRS and CDR2 YFSETQ. The CDR3 protein is CASSLGELAGGKRSYEQYF.

The chain links TRBV21-1 to TRBJ2-5; the TCRdb call, TRBD1, lacks DNA for checking. TRBV21-1 is a recognized pseudogene. This CDR3 contains 19 residues. CDR3 residues: CASSLASPGQGIGRKTQYF.

The gene calls are TRBV7-9 and TRBJ1-1. The CDR3 extends over 15 amino acids. The germline V gene encodes CDR1 SEHNR and CDR2 FQNEAQ (reference sequence). CDR3 sequence reads: CASSQSDPEYTEAFF.

The chain recombines TRBV15 with TRBJ2-3; TCRdb returns TRBD2, unconfirmable since there is no DNA. The CDR3 length is 14 residues. CDR1 and CDR2 (germline): LNHNV, YYDKDF (reference sequence). The CDR3 region is CATALAASTDTQYF.

V and J are TRBV4-3 and TRBJ1-2; TCRdb's D call of TRBD1 is untestable without DNA. CDR1 is LGHNA, CDR2 YSLEER, per germline. The CDR3 covers 15 residues. The CDR3: CASSGYRGIARGYTF.

The genes are TRBV7-3 and TRBJ2-3; TCRdb indicates TRBD1, and absent DNA this call remains unverified. Per the germline V gene, CDR1 is SGHTA and CDR2 is FQGTGA. CDR3 size: 15 residues. CDR3 region: CASSPDRGGTDTQYF.

The chain joins TRBV7-9 to TRBJ2-7; TCRdb selects TRBD2, and the lack of DNA leaves this call unchecked. The germline gives CDR1 SEHNR, CDR2 FQNEAQ (reference sequence). CDR3 length: 17 residues. CDR3 region: CASSLGELAGPGNEQYF.

The chain employs TRBV7-9 and TRBJ1-1; TCRdb's D call of TRBD1 is untestable without DNA. This CDR3 region has 13 residues. Germline values: CDR1 SEHNR, CDR2 FQNEAQ (reference sequence). The chain's CDR3 is CASSHTGTAEAFF.

J is TRBJ1-3 and V is TRBV28. Germline loops: CDR1 MDHEN, CDR2 SYDVKM. The CDR3 length is 18 residues. CDR3: CASSSHKIGRSSGNTIYF.

The chain couples TRBV29-1 to TRBJ1-2; the D call of TRBD1 rests on TCRdb alone, since no DNA is present to check it. Germline values: CDR1 SQVTM, CDR2 ANQGSEA. There are 16 residues in the CDR3. The CDR3 sequence: CSVEDSWTGGVYGYTF.

The gene calls are TRBV5-5 and TRBJ2-7; TCRdb's D call of TRBD2 is untestable without DNA. Per the germline V gene, CDR1 is SGHKS and CDR2 is YYEKEE (reference sequence). The CDR3 consists of 15 residues. CDR3 in amino acids: CASSPAAGASYEQYF.

This chain links TRBV2 with TRBJ2-1. Per the germline V gene, CDR1 is SNHLY and CDR2 is FYNNEI. This CDR3 comprises 12 residues. The CDR3 loop is CASSGGVLEQFF.

The V and J genes are TRBV27 and TRBJ2-7; the D call from TCRdb, TRBD1, cannot be confirmed without DNA. In germline, CDR1 is MNHEY, CDR2 SMNVEV (reference sequence). The CDR3 spans 14 residues. CDR3 sequence: CASSAGTGTYEQYF.

The chain couples TRBV12-3 or TRBV12-4 to TRBJ1-2; the D gene TCRdb calls, TRBD1, cannot be checked with no DNA. The CDR3 covers 14 residues. CDR3: CASSLSRDHGGYTF.

J is TRBJ2-1 and V is TRBV7-3; TCRdb gives TRBD1 as the D gene, but with no DNA this cannot be confirmed. Germline CDR1 and CDR2: SGHTA and FQGTGA. The CDR3 totals 15 residues. The CDR3 loop is CASSKNRETYNEQFF.

This chain connects TRBV6-5 to TRBJ2-5; the D gene TCRdb calls, TRBD1, cannot be checked with no DNA. The germline V gene has CDR1 MNHEY and CDR2 SVGAGI. This CDR3 region has 17 residues. This CDR3 reads CASSSFQGRAGQETQYF.

The chain links TRBV11-2 to TRBJ2-5; the D gene TCRdb calls, TRBD1, cannot be checked with no DNA. The CDR3 covers 14 residues. Germline CDR1 is SGHAT and CDR2 is FQNNGV. CDR3 loop: CASSFGGGKETQYF.

This sequence joins TRBV7-2 and TRBJ2-3; no DNA is available, so the TRBD2 call from TCRdb remains unchecked. CDR1 is SGHTA and CDR2 is FQGNSA in the germline V gene. The CDR3 runs to 16 residues. CDR3 amino acids: CASSLLAGGPPDTQYF.

The V call is TRBV21-1, the J call TRBJ2-3; absent DNA, TCRdb's TRBD1 call cannot be checked. TRBV21-1 represents a pseudogene. This CDR3 has 17 residues. This CDR3 reads CASSKGRDSRCTDTQYF.

The V call is TRBV4-1, the J call TRBJ1-4; TCRdb reports TRBD1, a call that lacks DNA to check it against. The CDR3 runs to 16 residues. Per the germline V gene, CDR1 is MGHRA and CDR2 is YSYEKL. The CDR3 is CASSQDMNRVYEKLFF.

The chain links TRBV3-1 to TRBJ2-7. Germline V lookup: CDR1 LGHDT, CDR2 YNNKEL (reference sequence). The length of the CDR3 is 12 residues. CDR3 loop: CASSQDFSEQYF.

The V gene is TRBV28, the J gene TRBJ2-7. Germline assignment: CDR1 MDHEN and CDR2 SYDVKM. The CDR3 loop spans 15 amino acids. The chain's CDR3 is CASSLTFFSSYEQYF.

This clonotype shows up as medium-sized (0.01 to 0.1%) by frequency. This chain uses TRBV4-3 with TRBJ1-1; checking the TCRdb D call of TRBD1 is not possible without DNA. Germline CDR1 reads LGHNA; CDR2 reads YSLEER. The CDR3 loop spans 17 amino acids. CDR3 in amino acids: CASSQDGSRGVVTEAFF.

The J gene is TRBJ2-7, the V gene TRBV6-5; with no DNA, the TCRdb D assignment of TRBD1 cannot be verified. In germline, CDR1 is MNHEY, CDR2 SVGAGI. The CDR3 is made up of 16 amino acids. This chain's CDR3 is CASSYDPGGWIYEQYF.

The J gene is TRBJ2-7, the V gene TRBV14. This CDR3 spans 14 amino acids. Germline V gives CDR1 SGHDN, CDR2 FVKESK. CDR3 in amino acids: CASSQEIGSYEQYF. The full variable domain, completed using reference TRBV14 and TRBJ2-7, is EAGVTQFPSHSVIEKGQTVTLRCDPISGHDNLYWYRRVMGKEIKFLLHFVKESKQDESGMPNNRFLAERTGGTYSTLKVQPAELEDSGVYFCASSQEIGSYEQYFGPGTRLTVT.

V and J are TRBV4-1 and TRBJ2-7; TCRdb picks TRBD1, but there is no DNA to check that call. Germline V CDR1 and CDR2: MGHRA, YSYEKL. This CDR3 spans 15 amino acids. CDR3 loop: CASSLDGQAQGGQYF.

The J gene is TRBJ2-7, the V gene TRBV3-1; TCRdb names TRBD1, which stays unverified in the absence of DNA. This CDR3 region has 16 residues. Germline V gene data show CDR1 as LGHDT and CDR2 as YNNKEL (reference sequence). This CDR3 is CASSQVVGGLSYEQYF.

The rearrangement joins TRBV28 to TRBJ2-4; as DNA is missing, the TRBD2 call by TCRdb cannot be tested. Germline CDR1 reads MDHEN; CDR2 reads SYDVKM. This CDR3 has 14 amino acids. The CDR3 region is CASSSPRASGIQYF.

The chain recombines TRBV5-1 with TRBJ2-1. There are 15 residues in the CDR3. Germline lookup yields CDR1 SGHRS and CDR2 YFSETQ. CDR3 loop: CASSFGEKGYNEQFF.